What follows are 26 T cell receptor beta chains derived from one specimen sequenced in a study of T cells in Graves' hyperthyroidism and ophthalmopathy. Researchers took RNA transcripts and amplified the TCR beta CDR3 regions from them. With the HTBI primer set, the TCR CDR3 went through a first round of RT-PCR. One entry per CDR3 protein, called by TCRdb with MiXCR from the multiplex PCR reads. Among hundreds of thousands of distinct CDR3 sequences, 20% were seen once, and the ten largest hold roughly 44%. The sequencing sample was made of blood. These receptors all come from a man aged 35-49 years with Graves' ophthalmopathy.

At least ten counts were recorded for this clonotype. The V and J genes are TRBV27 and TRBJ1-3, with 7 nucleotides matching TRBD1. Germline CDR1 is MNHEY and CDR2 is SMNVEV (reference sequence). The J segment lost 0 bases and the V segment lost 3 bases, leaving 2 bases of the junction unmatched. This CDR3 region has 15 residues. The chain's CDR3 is CASSFNRGSGNTIYF. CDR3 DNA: TGTGCCAGCAGTTTCAACAGGGGCTCTGGAAACACCATATATTTT.

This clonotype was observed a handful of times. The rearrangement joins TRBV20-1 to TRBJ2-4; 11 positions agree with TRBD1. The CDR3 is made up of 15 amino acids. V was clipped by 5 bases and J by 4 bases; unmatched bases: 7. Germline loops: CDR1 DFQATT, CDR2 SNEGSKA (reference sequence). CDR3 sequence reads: CSARAGTGGKNIQYF. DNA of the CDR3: TGCAGTGCTCGAGCGGGGACAGGGGGAAAAAACATTCAGTACTTC.

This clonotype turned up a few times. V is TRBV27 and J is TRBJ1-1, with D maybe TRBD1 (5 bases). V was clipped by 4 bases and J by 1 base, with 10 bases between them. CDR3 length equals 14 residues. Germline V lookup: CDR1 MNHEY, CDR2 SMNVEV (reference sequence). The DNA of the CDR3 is TGTGCCAGCAGTTATTCGGGGGAGAACACTGAAGCTTTCTTT. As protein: CASSYSGENTEAFF.

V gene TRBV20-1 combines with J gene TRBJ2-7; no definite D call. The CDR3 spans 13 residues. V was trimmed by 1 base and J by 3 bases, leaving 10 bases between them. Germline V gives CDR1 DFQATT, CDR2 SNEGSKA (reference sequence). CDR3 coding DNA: TGCAGTGCTAGAGCCCCATCCCGCTACGAGCAGTACTTC. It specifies CSARAPSRYEQYF.

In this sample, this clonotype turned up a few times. Here the CDR3 DNA reads TGTGCCAGCAGCTCACCAGCCCCACTTCAAGAGACCCAGTACTTC. Translation gives CASSSPAPLQETQYF. The rearrangement links TRBV7-9 to TRBJ2-5, with D unclear. The CDR3 covers 15 residues. Germline V gives CDR1 SEHNR, CDR2 FQNEAQ (reference sequence). V dropped 4 bases and J dropped 2 bases, with 14 bases sitting between them.

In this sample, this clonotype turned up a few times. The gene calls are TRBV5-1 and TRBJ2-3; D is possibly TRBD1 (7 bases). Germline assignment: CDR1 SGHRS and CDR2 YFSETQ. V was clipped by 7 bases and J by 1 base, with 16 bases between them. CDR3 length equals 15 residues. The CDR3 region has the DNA TGCGCCAGCCTAGGGGGCGGCGGGGGCACAGATACGCAGTATTTT. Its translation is CASLGGGGGTDTQYF.

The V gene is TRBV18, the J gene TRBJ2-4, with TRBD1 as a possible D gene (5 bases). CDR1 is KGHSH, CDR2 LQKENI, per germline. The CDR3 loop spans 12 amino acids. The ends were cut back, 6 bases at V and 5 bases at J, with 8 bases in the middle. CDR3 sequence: CASSPTENIQYF. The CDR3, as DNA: TGTGCCAGCTCCCCGACAGAAAACATTCAGTACTTC.

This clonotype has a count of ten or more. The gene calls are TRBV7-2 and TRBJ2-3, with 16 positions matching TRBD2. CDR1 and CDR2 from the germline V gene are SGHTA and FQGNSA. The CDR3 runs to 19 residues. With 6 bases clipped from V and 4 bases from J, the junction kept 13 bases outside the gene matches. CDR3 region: CASSATGTSGRGGPDTQYF. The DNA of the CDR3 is TGTGCCAGCAGTGCAACCGGGACTAGCGGGAGGGGGGGCCCAGATACGCAGTATTTT.

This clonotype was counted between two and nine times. The CDR3 spells CASSLFVGVHSYEQYF. The CDR3, as DNA: TGTGCCAGCAGTTTGTTCGTGGGCGTTCACTCCTACGAGCAGTACTTC. V is TRBV12-3 or TRBV12-4 and J is TRBJ2-7; D not resolved. CDR3 size: 16 residues. The V end was cut by 3 bases, the J end by 0 bases, with 15 bases between.

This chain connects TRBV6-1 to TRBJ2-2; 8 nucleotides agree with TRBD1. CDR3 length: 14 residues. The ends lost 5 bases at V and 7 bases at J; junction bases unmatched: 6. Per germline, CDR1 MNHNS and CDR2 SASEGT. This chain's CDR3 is CASSSGTGYGELFF. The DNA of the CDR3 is TGTGCCAGCAGTTCCGGGACAGGATACGGGGAGCTGTTTTTT.

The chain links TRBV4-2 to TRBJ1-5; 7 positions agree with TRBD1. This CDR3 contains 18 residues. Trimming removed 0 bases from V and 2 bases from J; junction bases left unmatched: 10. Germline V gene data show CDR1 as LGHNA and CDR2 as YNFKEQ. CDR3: CASSQDPRQGSGNQPQHF. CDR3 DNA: TGTGCCAGCAGCCAAGATCCTCGACAGGGAAGCGGCAATCAGCCCCAGCATTTT.

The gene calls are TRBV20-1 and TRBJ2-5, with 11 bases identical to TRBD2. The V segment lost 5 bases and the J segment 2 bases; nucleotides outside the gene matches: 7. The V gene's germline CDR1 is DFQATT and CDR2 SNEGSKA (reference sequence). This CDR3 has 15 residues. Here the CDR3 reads CSAGPLAGVQETQYF. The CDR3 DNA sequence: TGCAGTGCTGGACCACTAGCGGGAGTGCAAGAGACCCAGTACTTC.

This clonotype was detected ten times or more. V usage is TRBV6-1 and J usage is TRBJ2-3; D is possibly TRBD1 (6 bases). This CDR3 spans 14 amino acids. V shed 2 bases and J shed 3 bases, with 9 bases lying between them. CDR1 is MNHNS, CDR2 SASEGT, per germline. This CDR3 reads CASSELGGTDTQYF. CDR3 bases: TGTGCCAGCAGTGAACTAGGGGGAACAGATACGCAGTATTTT.

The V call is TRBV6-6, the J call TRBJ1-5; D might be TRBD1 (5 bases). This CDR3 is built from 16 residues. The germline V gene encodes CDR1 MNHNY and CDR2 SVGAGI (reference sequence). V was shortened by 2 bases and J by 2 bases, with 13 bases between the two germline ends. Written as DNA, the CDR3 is TGTGCCAGCAGTTACCGAGTAATCAGGGGCAATCAGCCCCAGCATTTT. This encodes CASSYRVIRGNQPQHF.

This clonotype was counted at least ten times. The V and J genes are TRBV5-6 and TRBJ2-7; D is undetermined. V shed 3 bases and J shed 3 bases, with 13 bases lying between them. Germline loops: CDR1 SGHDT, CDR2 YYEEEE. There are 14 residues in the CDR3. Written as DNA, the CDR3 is TGTGCCAGCAGCTGGCGGCCCCGGGTCTACGAGCAGTACTTC. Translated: CASSWRPRVYEQYF.

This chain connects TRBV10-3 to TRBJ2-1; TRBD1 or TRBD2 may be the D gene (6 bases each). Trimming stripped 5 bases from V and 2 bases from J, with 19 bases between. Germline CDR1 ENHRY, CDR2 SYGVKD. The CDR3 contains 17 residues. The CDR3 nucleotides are TGTGCCATCAGTCGACGGAGGGAACAGGGAGCCTACAATGAGCAGTTCTTC. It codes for CAISRRREQGAYNEQFF.

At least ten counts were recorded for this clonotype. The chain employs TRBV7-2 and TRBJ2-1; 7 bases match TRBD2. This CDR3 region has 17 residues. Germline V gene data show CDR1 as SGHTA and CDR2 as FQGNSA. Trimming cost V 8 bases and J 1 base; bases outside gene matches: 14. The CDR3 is CASAGWASGRSYNEQFF. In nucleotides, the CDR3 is TGTGCCAGCGCCGGCTGGGCTAGCGGTAGATCCTACAATGAGCAGTTCTTC.

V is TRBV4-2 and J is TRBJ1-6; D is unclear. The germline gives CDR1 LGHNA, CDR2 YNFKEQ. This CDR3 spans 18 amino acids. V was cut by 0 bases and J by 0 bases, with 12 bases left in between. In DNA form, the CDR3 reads TGTGCCAGCAGCCAAGAAGGGCTCGATAGCTCCTATAATTCACCCCTCCACTTT. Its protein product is CASSQEGLDSSYNSPLHF.

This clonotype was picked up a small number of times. The CDR3 loop is CASSYEARGPQHF. The CDR3, as DNA: TGTGCCAGCAGTTACGAGGCCCGGGGGCCCCAGCATTTT. This chain uses TRBV6-9 with TRBJ1-5; no reliable D call. Germline V CDR1 and CDR2: MNHGY, SVAAGI. Trimming removed 3 bases from V and 9 bases from J, with 12 bases in between. This CDR3 comprises 13 residues.

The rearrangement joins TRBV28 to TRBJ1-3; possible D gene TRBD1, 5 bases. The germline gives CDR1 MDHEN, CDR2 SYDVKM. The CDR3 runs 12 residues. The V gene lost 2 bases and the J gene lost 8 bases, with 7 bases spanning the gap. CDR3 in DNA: TGTGCCAGCAGTTTACCCAGGGACACCATATATTTT. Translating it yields CASSLPRDTIYF.

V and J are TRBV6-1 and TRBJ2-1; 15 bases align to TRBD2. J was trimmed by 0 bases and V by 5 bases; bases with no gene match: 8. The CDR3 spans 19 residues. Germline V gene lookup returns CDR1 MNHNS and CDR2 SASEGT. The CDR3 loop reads CASSSGGLAGGSSYNEQFF. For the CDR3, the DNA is TGTGCCAGCAGTTCCGGGGGACTAGCGGGGGGCAGCTCCTACAATGAGCAGTTCTTC.

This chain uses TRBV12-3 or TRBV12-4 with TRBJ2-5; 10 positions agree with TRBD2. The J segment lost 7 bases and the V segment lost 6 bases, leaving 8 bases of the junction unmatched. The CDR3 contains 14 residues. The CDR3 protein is CASRLAGTGGTQYF. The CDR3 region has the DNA TGTGCCAGCAGACTAGCGGGGACCGGGGGGACCCAGTACTTC.

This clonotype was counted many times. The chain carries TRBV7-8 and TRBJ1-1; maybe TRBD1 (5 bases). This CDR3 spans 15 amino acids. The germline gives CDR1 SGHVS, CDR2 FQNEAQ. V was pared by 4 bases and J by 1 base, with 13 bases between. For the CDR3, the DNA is TGTGCCAGCAGCTCCCCGCTGACAGCGAACACTGAAGCTTTCTTT. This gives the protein CASSSPLTANTEAFF.

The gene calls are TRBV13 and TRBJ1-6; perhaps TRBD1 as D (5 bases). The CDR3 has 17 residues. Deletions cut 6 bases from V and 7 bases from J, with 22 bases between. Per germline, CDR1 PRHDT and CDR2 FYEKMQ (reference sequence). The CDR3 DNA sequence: TGTGCCAGCAGTTCAATCCTCTTCGGCAGGGTAAATTCACCCCTCCACTTT. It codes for CASSSILFGRVNSPLHF.

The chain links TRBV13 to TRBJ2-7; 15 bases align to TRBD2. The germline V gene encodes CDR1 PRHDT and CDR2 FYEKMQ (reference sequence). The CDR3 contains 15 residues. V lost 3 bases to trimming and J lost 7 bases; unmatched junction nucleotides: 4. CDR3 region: CASSFRTSGGAEQYF. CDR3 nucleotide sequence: TGTGCCAGCAGCTTCAGGACTAGCGGGGGGGCGGAGCAGTACTTC.

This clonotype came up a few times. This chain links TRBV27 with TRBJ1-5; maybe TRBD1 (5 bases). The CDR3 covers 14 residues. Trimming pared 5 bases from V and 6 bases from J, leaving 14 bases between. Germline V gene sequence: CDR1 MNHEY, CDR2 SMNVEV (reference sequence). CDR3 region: CASSIQGSSQPQHF. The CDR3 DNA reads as TGTGCCAGCAGTATTCAGGGCTCGAGTCAGCCCCAGCATTTT.